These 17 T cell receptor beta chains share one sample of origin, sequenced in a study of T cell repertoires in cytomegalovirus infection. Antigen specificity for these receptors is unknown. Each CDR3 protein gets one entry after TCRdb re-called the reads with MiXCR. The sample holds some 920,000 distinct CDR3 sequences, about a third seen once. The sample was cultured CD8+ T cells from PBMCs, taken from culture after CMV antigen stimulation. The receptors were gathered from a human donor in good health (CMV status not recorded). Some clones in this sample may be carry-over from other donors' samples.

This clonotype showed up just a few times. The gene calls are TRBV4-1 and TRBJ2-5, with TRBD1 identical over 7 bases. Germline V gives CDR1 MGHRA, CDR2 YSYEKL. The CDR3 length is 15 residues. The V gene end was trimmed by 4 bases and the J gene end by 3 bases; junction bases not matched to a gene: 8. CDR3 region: CASSPLTGKEETQYF. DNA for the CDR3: TGCGCCAGCAGCCCCTTGACAGGGAAGGAAGAGACCCAGTACTTC.

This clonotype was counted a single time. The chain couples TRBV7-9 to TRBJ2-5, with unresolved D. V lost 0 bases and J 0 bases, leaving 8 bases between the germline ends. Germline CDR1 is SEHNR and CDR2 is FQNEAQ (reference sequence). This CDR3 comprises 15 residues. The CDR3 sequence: CASSLAGKYQETQYF. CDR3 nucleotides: TGTGCCAGCAGCTTAGCGGGGAAGTACCAAGAGACCCAGTACTTC. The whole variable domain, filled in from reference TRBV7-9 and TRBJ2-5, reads DTGVSQNPRHKITKRGQNVTFRCDPISEHNRLYWYRQTLGQGPEFLTYFQNEAQLEKSRLLSDRFSAERPKGSFSTLEIQRTEQGDSAMYLCASSLAGKYQETQYFGPGTRLLVL.

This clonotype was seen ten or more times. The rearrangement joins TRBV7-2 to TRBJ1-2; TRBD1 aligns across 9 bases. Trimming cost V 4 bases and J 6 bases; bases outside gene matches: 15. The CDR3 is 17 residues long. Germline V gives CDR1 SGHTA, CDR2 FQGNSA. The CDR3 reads CASSSHVTGGGGHGYTF. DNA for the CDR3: TGTGCCAGCAGCTCCCACGTTACAGGGGGCGGGGGGCATGGCTACACCTTC.

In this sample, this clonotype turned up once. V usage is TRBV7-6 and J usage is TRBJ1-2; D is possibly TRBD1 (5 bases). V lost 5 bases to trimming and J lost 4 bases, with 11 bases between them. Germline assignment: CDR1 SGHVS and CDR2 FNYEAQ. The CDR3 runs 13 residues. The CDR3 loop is CASSQGLLYGYTF. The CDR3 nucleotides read TGTGCCAGCAGCCAGGGACTTCTCTATGGCTACACCTTC.

CDR3 nucleotide sequence: TGTGCCAGCAGCTTAGCCCTTAGGGGCAATCAGCCCCAGCATTTT. It yields the protein CASSLALRGNQPQHF. The V gene is TRBV7-2, the J gene TRBJ1-5; no clear D gene. V shed 0 bases and J shed 2 bases, with 8 bases lying between them. Germline-derived CDR1 and CDR2 are SGHTA and FQGNSA. The CDR3 length is 15 residues.

CDR3 sequence: CASSHSRGAANTGELFF. CDR3 DNA: TGCGCCAGCAGCCATTCGCGGGGAGCCGCGAACACCGGGGAGCTGTTTTTT. V and J are TRBV4-3 and TRBJ2-2; maybe TRBD2 (6 bases). The germline V and J ends were trimmed by 3 bases and 0 bases, with 14 bases remaining between them. CDR1 and CDR2 from the germline V gene are LGHNA and YSLEER. The CDR3 is 17 amino acids.

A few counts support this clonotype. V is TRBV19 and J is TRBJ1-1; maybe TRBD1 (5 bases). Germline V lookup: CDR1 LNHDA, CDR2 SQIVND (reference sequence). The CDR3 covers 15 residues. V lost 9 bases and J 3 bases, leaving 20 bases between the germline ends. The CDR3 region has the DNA TGTGCCAGCAGGGCAGTCCTGGATGGGGACACTGAAGCTTTCTTT. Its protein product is CASRAVLDGDTEAFF.

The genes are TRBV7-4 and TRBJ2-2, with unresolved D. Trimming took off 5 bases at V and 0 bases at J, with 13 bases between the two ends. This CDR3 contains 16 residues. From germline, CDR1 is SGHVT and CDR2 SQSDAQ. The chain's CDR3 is CASSHAPIANTGELFF. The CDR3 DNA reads TGTGCCAGCAGCCACGCCCCGATAGCGAACACCGGGGAGCTGTTTTTT.

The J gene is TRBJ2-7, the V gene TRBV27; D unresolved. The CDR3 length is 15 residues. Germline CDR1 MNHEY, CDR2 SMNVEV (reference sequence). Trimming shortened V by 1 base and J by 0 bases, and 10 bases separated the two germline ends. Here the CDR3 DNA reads TGTGCCAGCAGTTTATACGGCGGTAGCTCCTACGAGCAGTACGTC. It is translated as CASSLYGGSSYEQYV.

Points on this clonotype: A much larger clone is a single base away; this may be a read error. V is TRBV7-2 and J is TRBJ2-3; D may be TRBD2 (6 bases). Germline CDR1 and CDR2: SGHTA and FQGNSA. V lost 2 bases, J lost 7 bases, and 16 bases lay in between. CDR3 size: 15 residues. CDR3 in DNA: TGTGCCAGCAGCTTAACGGGGGTCACGACATATACGCAGTATTTT. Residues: CASSLTGVTTYTQYF.

Here the CDR3 DNA reads TGTGCCAGCAGGGAGACTAGCGGCCTTCGCGGCACAGATACGCAGTATTTT. Residues: CASRETSGLRGTDTQYF. The chain employs TRBV3-1 and TRBJ2-3; 9 bases fit TRBD2. The V segment lost 6 bases and the J segment 1 base; nucleotides outside the gene matches: 11. CDR1 is LGHDT, CDR2 YNNKEL, per germline (reference sequence). This CDR3 region has 17 residues.

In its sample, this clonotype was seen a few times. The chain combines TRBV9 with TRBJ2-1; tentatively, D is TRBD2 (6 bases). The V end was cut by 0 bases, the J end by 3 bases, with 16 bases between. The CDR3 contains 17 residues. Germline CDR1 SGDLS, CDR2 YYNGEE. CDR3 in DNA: TGTGCCAGCAGCGTAGCGGTCACCGGGGGTTACTACAATGAGCAGTTCTTC. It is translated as CASSVAVTGGYYNEQFF.

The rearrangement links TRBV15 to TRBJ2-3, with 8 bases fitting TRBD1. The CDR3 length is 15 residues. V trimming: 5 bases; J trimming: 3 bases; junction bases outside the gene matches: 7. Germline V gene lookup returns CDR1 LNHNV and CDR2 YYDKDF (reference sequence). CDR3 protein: CATSGDRGGTDTQYF. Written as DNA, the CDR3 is TGTGCCACCAGCGGCGACAGGGGAGGAACAGATACGCAGTATTTT.

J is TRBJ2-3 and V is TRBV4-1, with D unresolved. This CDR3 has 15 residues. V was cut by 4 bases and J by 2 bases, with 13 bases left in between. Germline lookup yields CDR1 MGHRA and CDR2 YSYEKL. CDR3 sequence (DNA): TGCGCCAGCAGCCTAAACGACCGGCTCACAGATACGCAGTATTTT. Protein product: CASSLNDRLTDTQYF.

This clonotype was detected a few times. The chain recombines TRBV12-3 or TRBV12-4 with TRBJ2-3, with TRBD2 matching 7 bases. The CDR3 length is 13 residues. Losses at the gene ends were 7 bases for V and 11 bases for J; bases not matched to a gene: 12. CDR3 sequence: CASMGGRVLLQYF. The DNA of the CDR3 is TGTGCCAGCATGGGGGGGAGGGTTTTATTGCAGTATTTT.

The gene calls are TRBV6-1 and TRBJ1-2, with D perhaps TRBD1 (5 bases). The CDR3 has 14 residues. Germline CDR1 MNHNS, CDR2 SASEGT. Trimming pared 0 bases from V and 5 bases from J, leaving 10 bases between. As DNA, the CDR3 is TGTGCCAGCAGTGAAGCGGGGACTTATTATGGCTACACCTTC. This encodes CASSEAGTYYGYTF.

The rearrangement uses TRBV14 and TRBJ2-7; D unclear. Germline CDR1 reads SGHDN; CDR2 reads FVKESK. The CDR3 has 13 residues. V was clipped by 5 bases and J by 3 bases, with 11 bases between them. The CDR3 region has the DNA TGTGCCAGCAGCTCTATTATCTTCTACGAGCAGTACTTC. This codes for CASSSIIFYEQYF.